Below are 14 T cell receptor beta chains sequenced from a single sample in a study of blood T cell repertoires in COVID-19. Clones were read by immunoSEQ multiplex PCR, and TCRdb kept only the in-frame ones, dropping some. Of about 200,000 clones in the sample, approximately 86% were seen once. Sequencing was carried out using PBMCs or T cells enriched from blood (not recorded which). These receptors came from a woman aged 40 to 55 with acute COVID-19.

CDR3 amino acids: CASSGGGSQETQYF. The CDR3 DNA is TGTGCCAGCAGTGGGGGGGGCAGCCAAGAGACCCAGTACTTC. The chain links TRBV6-6 to TRBJ2-5; maybe TRBD2 (7 bases). V lost 5 bases, J lost 1 base, and 11 bases lay in between. CDR1 and CDR2 from the germline V gene are MNHNY and SVGAGI (reference sequence). The CDR3 is 14 amino acids.

The rearrangement joins TRBV5-1 to TRBJ1-1; 7 nucleotides agree with TRBD1. V lost 0 bases, J lost 1 base, and 3 bases stayed unmatched. The CDR3 is 15 amino acids. Germline-derived CDR1 and CDR2 are SGHRS and YFSETQ. The CDR3 here is CASSLAQGPNTEAFF. The CDR3 DNA follows: TGCGCCAGCAGCTTGGCACAGGGGCCGAACACTGAAGCTTTCTTT.

The chain carries TRBV7-9 and TRBJ1-6; D not resolved. V lost 4 bases, J lost 7 bases, and 14 bases lay in between. CDR1 SEHNR and CDR2 FQNEAQ come from the germline V gene (reference sequence). The CDR3 runs to 15 residues. CDR3 sequence reads: CASSSLTGSNSPLHF. The DNA for the CDR3 is TGTGCCAGCAGCTCCCTCACCGGGTCCAATTCACCCCTCCACTTT. Variable domain in full (rest from reference TRBV7-9 and TRBJ1-6): DTGVSQNPRHKITKRGQNVTFRCDPISEHNRLYWYRQTLGQGPEFLTYFQNEAQLEKSRLLSDRFSAERPKGSFSTLEIQRTEQGDSAMYLCASSSLTGSNSPLHFGNGTRLTVT.

The chain carries TRBV12-3 or TRBV12-4 and TRBJ1-2; TRBD1 might be the D (5 bases). V was trimmed by 7 bases and J by 4 bases, leaving 13 bases between them. The CDR3 has 13 amino acids. The CDR3: CASTWQGGYGYTF. In DNA, the CDR3 is TGTGCCAGCACGTGGCAGGGTGGCTATGGCTACACCTTC.

The chain combines TRBV12-5 with TRBJ1-1; D is possibly TRBD1 (5 bases). The CDR3 extends over 15 amino acids. The V end was cut by 6 bases, the J end by 5 bases, with 19 bases between. Germline assignment: CDR1 LGHNT and CDR2 FRNRAP. The CDR3 region is CASGETGTSLTEAFF. DNA of the CDR3: TGTGCTAGTGGCGAAACCGGGACTTCGTTGACTGAAGCTTTCTTT.

The chain links TRBV24-1 to TRBJ2-7, with 7 bases matching TRBD1. CDR1 and CDR2 from the germline V gene are KGHDR and SFDVKD. With 9 bases clipped from V and 3 bases from J, the junction kept 7 bases outside the gene matches. The CDR3 runs to 13 residues. CDR3: CATPGGEDYEQYF. CDR3 coding DNA: TGTGCCACCCCAGGGGGAGAAGACTACGAGCAGTACTTC.

The chain uses TRBV11-1 and TRBJ2-1, with TRBD2 as a possible D gene (6 bases). Per the germline V gene, CDR1 is SGHAT and CDR2 is FQDESV (reference sequence). V was pared by 1 base and J by 6 bases, with 13 bases between. This CDR3 has 15 amino acids. CDR3 in amino acids: CASSLGEVLTNEQFF. The CDR3 DNA sequence: TGTGCCAGCAGCTTAGGGGAGGTACTTACCAATGAGCAGTTCTTC.

The chain links TRBV6-5 to TRBJ2-3; 8 bases are a match to TRBD2. Germline values: CDR1 MNHEY, CDR2 SVGAGI. The CDR3 is 15 amino acids. The ends lost 2 bases at V and 2 bases at J; junction bases unmatched: 3. The CDR3 DNA sequence: TGTGCCAGCAGTTACGGAGCGGGAGCCACAGATACGCAGTATTTT. This gives the protein CASSYGAGATDTQYF.

This clone was seen just once. This chain joins TRBV7-2 and TRBJ2-1, with a weak D call TRBD2 (6 bases). This CDR3 is 12 amino acids long. Trimming left V 2 bases short and J 10 bases short, with 9 bases between. Germline-derived CDR1 and CDR2 are SGHTA and FQGNSA. The CDR3 here is CASSLRRDEQFF. In DNA form, the CDR3 reads TGTGCCAGCAGCTTAAGGCGGGACGAGCAGTTCTTC.

V is TRBV11-2 and J is TRBJ2-1, with 15 bases aligning to TRBD2. In germline, CDR1 is SGHAT, CDR2 FQNNGV. The CDR3 covers 16 residues. V shed 2 bases, J shed 6 bases, and the junction held 2 bases outside the gene matches. For the CDR3, the DNA is TGTGCCAGCAGCTTACAGGGACTAGCGGGAGGCAATGAGCAGTTCTTC. Its protein product is CASSLQGLAGGNEQFF.

This chain joins TRBV20-1 and TRBJ2-1; tentatively, D is TRBD1 (5 bases). This CDR3 is 14 amino acids long. Germline lookup yields CDR1 DFQATT and CDR2 SNEGSKA (reference sequence). V was cut by 3 bases and J by 7 bases, with 16 bases left in between. This CDR3 reads CSASTGVKQNEQFF. Written as DNA, the CDR3 is TGCAGTGCTAGTACAGGAGTGAAGCAAAATGAGCAGTTCTTC.

A single count supports this clone. The chain links TRBV19 to TRBJ1-2; D remains ambiguous. The CDR3 is 15 residues long. Germline CDR1 reads LNHDA; CDR2 reads SQIVND (reference sequence). Trimming stripped 4 bases from V and 2 bases from J, with 14 bases between. The CDR3 DNA is TGTGCCAGTAGTAAGGAGGGCAACCTGAACTATGGCTACACCTTC. Translation gives CASSKEGNLNYGYTF.

CDR3 bases: TGTGCCAGCAGAGGAGGACAGGGGGCGCCTAGCAATCAGCCCCAGCATTTT. This gives the protein CASRGGQGAPSNQPQHF. This chain links TRBV2 with TRBJ1-5, with 11 bases that match TRBD1. V shed 6 bases and J 0 bases; nucleotides not matched to a gene: 7. Germline V CDR1 and CDR2: SNHLY, FYNNEI. This CDR3 has 17 amino acids.

The V and J genes are TRBV5-6 and TRBJ1-6; D is unresolved. Germline CDR1 SGHDT, CDR2 YYEEEE. Deletions cut 5 bases from V and 5 bases from J, with 11 bases between. The CDR3 contains 14 residues. This chain's CDR3 is CASSTPRDNSPLHF. Here the CDR3 DNA reads TGTGCCAGCAGTACCCCGAGGGATAATTCACCCCTCCACTTT.